This TCR beta chain was identified during a study of OX40 agonist ivuxolimab in advanced cancers. Study as a whole: A mean age of about 59 years, range roughly 23 to 85, was recorded, and around 85% were male. Three patients had partial responses: one hepatocellular carcinoma, two cutaneous melanoma. Study results and caveats: Among the lowest peripheral clonal expansion occurred in 0.1-3.0 mg/kg partial responders. Low normalized clonal expansion also occurred in some nonresponding patients.

The assay was immunoSEQ multiplex PCR, and TCRdb's table has in-frame clones only and misses some. The sample yields over 75,000 clones, under 95% seen once. With respect to this clone: Its antigen is not identified.

This sequence was found in an adult with an advanced solid tumor such as melanoma, head and neck, liver or kidney cancer. This material consisted of CD4+ or CD8+ T cells sorted from blood, taken in a trial of the OX40 agonist ivuxolimab.

CDR3 amino acids: CAISYLDSDEQYF. CDR3 nucleotides: TGTGCCATCAGTTACTTGGACAGCGACGAGCAGTACTTC. This chain joins TRBV10-3 and TRBJ2-7; possibly TRBD1 for D (6 bases). Germline CDR1 and CDR2: ENHRY and SYGVKD. Trimming removed 5 bases at V and 5 bases at J, with 13 bases between. This CDR3 is built from 13 residues.